This TCR beta chain is from a study of OX40 agonist ivuxolimab in advanced cancers. In the study overall: Intravenous ivuxolimab was administered to patients every 2 weeks at 0.01 to 10 mg/kg. Study-level points and caveats: With doses of 0.1 to 3.0 mg/kg, CD4+ and CD8+ blood T cells had undergone clonal expansion by week 6. Expanded clones tended on average to be more numerous among CD8+ T cells than CD4+.

Excluded were patients having autoimmune disease history or systemic immunosuppression. Assay used: immunoSEQ multiplex PCR; TCRdb lists only in-frame clones, some missing. The repertoire consists of 90,000 or so clones, with about 91% occurring once and the leading ten covering approximately 0.35%. Looked up from germline, CDR1 is SGHNT and CDR2 is YYREEE (reference sequence). J was trimmed by 3 bases and V by 0 bases; bases with no gene match: 4. CDR3 size: 16 residues. On this clone: Antigen unknown.

The TCR was taken from an adult with an advanced solid tumor such as melanoma, head and neck, liver or kidney cancer. The chain is built from TRBV5-4 and TRBJ2-2; 8 bases fit TRBD2. The input for sequencing was CD4+ or CD8+ T cells sorted from blood, taken in a trial of the OX40 agonist ivuxolimab. CDR3 loop: CASSLVGTSDTGELFF. The CDR3 DNA reads TGTGCCAGCAGCTTGGTAGGGACTAGTGACACCGGGGAGCTGTTTTTT.